The 32 T cell receptor beta chains in this list originate from one sample, sequenced in a study of T cells in Graves' hyperthyroidism and ophthalmopathy. Researchers amplified the TCR beta CDR3 regions from RNA transcripts. HTBI primers were employed in a first-round RT-PCR of the TCR CDR3. TCRdb re-called the multiplex PCR reads through MiXCR, storing one row per CDR3 protein. Of hundreds of thousands of distinct CDR3 sequences listed, around 21% are singletons. Material for sequencing was blood. The receptors derive from a man aged 30 to 39 with Graves' ophthalmopathy.

This chain links TRBV28 with TRBJ1-2; D unclear. Germline CDR1 MDHEN, CDR2 SYDVKM. V lost 2 bases to trimming and J lost 8 bases, with 12 bases between them. This CDR3 spans 13 amino acids. CDR3 in amino acids: CASSLPSIGGYTF. CDR3 bases: TGTGCCAGCAGTTTACCCAGCATCGGAGGCTACACCTTC.

The sample holds many counts of this clonotype. The chain combines TRBV20-1 with TRBJ2-1, with TRBD2 identical over 8 bases. V lost 5 bases, J lost 9 bases, and 15 bases stayed unmatched. CDR1 is DFQATT, CDR2 SNEGSKA, per germline (reference sequence). There are 15 residues in the CDR3. CDR3 bases: TGCAGTGCTTTAGAGATGGGACTAGGGTTGTCTGAGCAGTTCTTC. Its translation is CSALEMGLGLSEQFF.

The CDR3 is CASSSIDRSRSTDTQYF. CDR3 bases: TGTGCCAGCAGTTCCATCGACAGGAGCCGTAGCACAGATACGCAGTATTTT. The rearrangement uses TRBV28 and TRBJ2-3; D might be TRBD1 (6 bases). CDR3 size: 17 residues. Trimming took 4 bases from V and 0 from J, leaving 17 bases between them. CDR1 MDHEN and CDR2 SYDVKM come from the germline V gene. Full variable domain (outside the CDR3, taken from reference TRBV28 and TRBJ2-3): DVKVTQSSRYLVKRTGEKVFLECVQDMDHENMFWYRQDPGLGLRLIYFSYDVKMKEKGDIPEGYSVSREKKERFSLILESASTNQTSMYLCASSSIDRSRSTDTQYFGPGTRLTVL.

Many counts were recorded for this clonotype. The genes are TRBV5-1 and TRBJ2-7; 8 bases match TRBD1. Germline-derived CDR1 and CDR2 are SGHRS and YFSETQ. The V and J ends lost 3 bases and 1 base, in that order; junction bases with no gene match: 3. CDR3 size: 14 residues. The CDR3 coding sequence is TGCGCCAGCAGCTGGGGGACAGGTTCCTACGAGCAGTACTTC. Its translation is CASSWGTGSYEQYF. The full variable domain, with the rest looked up from reference TRBV5-1 and TRBJ2-7, is KAGVTQTPRYLIKTRGQQVTLSCSPISGHRSVSWYQQTPGQGLQFLFEYFSETQRNKGNFPGRFSGRQFSNSRSEMNVSTLELGDSALYLCASSWGTGSYEQYFGPGTRLTVT.

With regard to this clonotype: One end of the junction fails to match germline, which may point to a read error. The chain couples TRBV5-1 to TRBJ1-1; 7 bases agree with TRBD1. In germline, CDR1 is SGHRS, CDR2 YFSETQ. The CDR3 totals 20 residues. This CDR3 is CASSSSGDRQNRIMNTDAFF. The CDR3 DNA reads TGCGCCAGCAGCTCTAGCGGGGACAGACAAAACCGGATCATGAACACTGATGCTTTCTTT.

This clonotype was counted ten times or more. The chain links TRBV28 to TRBJ1-5; TRBD1 is a possible D gene (6 bases). V lost 2 bases and J lost 3, with 11 bases in between. This CDR3 comprises 15 residues. The germline CDR1 and CDR2 sequences are MDHEN and SYDVKM. The CDR3 sequence is CASSLAQGDNQPQHF. The DNA of the CDR3 is TGTGCCAGCAGTTTAGCACAGGGAGACAATCAGCCCCAGCATTTT.

The V gene is TRBV9, the J gene TRBJ2-3; 7 bases are a match to TRBD1. J was trimmed by 1 base and V by 2 bases; bases with no gene match: 4. Germline CDR1 and CDR2: SGDLS and YYNGEE. CDR3 size: 15 residues. The CDR3 DNA is TGTGCCAGCAGCGTGTATGGACAGGGCACAGATACGCAGTATTTT. Translating gives CASSVYGQGTDTQYF.

This chain's CDR3 is CASSYSMLSWTPSGANVLTF. Written as DNA, the CDR3 is TGTGCCAGCAGTTACTCGATGTTATCCTGGACCCCCTCTGGGGCCAACGTCCTGACTTTC. The chain couples TRBV6-6 to TRBJ2-6; D is unresolved. V gave up 0 bases and J gave up 0 bases, with 18 bases separating them. Germline CDR1 and CDR2: MNHNY and SVGAGI (reference sequence). The CDR3 spans 20 residues.

This clonotype was seen more than once but under ten times. The chain is built from TRBV28 and TRBJ2-2; 10 bases align to TRBD2. Trimming cost V 5 bases and J 4 bases; bases outside gene matches: 10. Germline CDR1 reads MDHEN; CDR2 reads SYDVKM. This CDR3 is built from 17 residues. In nucleotides, the CDR3 is TGTGCCAGCAGTCCTTACTCTAGCGGGAGAGGCACCGGGGAGCTGTTTTTT. Translation: CASSPYSSGRGTGELFF.

This clonotype was seen a handful of times. The chain employs TRBV29-1 and TRBJ2-7; D uncertain. The CDR3 has 14 amino acids. The ends were cut back, 6 bases at V and 2 bases at J, with 17 bases in the middle. CDR1 SQVTM and CDR2 ANQGSEA come from the germline V gene. Written as DNA, the CDR3 is TGCAGCGTGACCACCACCGAGGACCCCTACGAGCAGTACTTC. This sequence encodes CSVTTTEDPYEQYF.

On this clonotype: A much larger clone lies a single base off, so this may be a read error. The chain couples TRBV28 to TRBJ1-2; D is possibly TRBD1 (6 bases). This CDR3 is 17 amino acids long. Looked up from germline, CDR1 is MDHEN and CDR2 is SYDVKM. This chain's CDR3 is CASSSGAGAPANYDYTF. DNA for the CDR3: TGTGCCAGCAGTTCGGGAGCAGGGGCCCCAGCTAACTATGACTACACCTTC.

The chain employs TRBV29-1 and TRBJ2-1; no clear D gene. The CDR3 is 12 residues long. Germline CDR1 reads SQVTM; CDR2 reads ANQGSEA. V was clipped by 6 bases and J by 7 bases, with 13 bases between them. CDR3: CSVSALQNEQFF. The CDR3 DNA follows: TGCAGCGTCAGCGCCCTACAGAATGAGCAGTTCTTC.

The chain employs TRBV11-2 and TRBJ2-3; D is unclear. Germline values: CDR1 SGHAT, CDR2 FQNNGV. The CDR3 totals 16 residues. V lost 2 bases and J 0 bases, leaving 12 bases between the germline ends. The CDR3 is CASSLMYSSSTDTQYF. The DNA for the CDR3 is TGTGCCAGCAGCTTAATGTACAGCTCTAGCACAGATACGCAGTATTTT.

The chain carries TRBV30 and TRBJ1-2; D remains ambiguous. Per the germline V gene, CDR1 is GTSNPN and CDR2 is SVGIG (reference sequence). The ends were cut back, 2 bases at V and 1 base at J, with 11 bases in the middle. CDR3 size: 14 residues. CDR3 sequence: CAWSTMDGNYGYTF. Here the CDR3 DNA reads TGTGCCTGGAGTACTATGGACGGTAACTATGGCTACACCTTC.

The rearrangement uses TRBV20-1 and TRBJ1-1, with D perhaps matching TRBD1 (5 bases). V dropped 0 bases and J dropped 2 bases, with 7 bases sitting between them. Germline V gene data show CDR1 as DFQATT and CDR2 as SNEGSKA (reference sequence). This CDR3 spans 13 amino acids. The CDR3 sequence is CSAREQVNTEAFF. The DNA for the CDR3 is TGCAGTGCTAGAGAACAGGTTAACACTGAAGCTTTCTTT.

The V gene is TRBV3-1, the J gene TRBJ2-1; TRBD2 agrees at 8 bases. V shed 1 base, J shed 0 bases, and the junction held 5 bases outside the gene matches. CDR1 is LGHDT and CDR2 is YNNKEL in the germline V gene (reference sequence). The CDR3 length is 17 residues. CDR3 DNA sequence: TGTGCCAGCAGCCAAGCTGGAAGCGGGGGCTCCTACAATGAGCAGTTCTTC. The encoded protein is CASSQAGSGGSYNEQFF.

This chain connects TRBV19 to TRBJ1-1; TRBD1 might be the D (5 bases). CDR1 and CDR2 (germline): LNHDA, SQIVND (reference sequence). The CDR3 sequence is 12 residues long. Trimming removed 5 bases from V and 7 bases from J, with 11 bases in between. CDR3 DNA: TGTGCCAGTAGTCGGGGGTTCGGTGAAGCTTTCTTT. Amino acids: CASSRGFGEAFF.

This clonotype was seen at least ten times. The V gene is TRBV6-1, the J gene TRBJ2-7, with TRBD2 identical over 8 bases. V dropped 2 bases and J dropped 0; count of bases not matched to a gene: 9. Germline V gene sequence: CDR1 MNHNS, CDR2 SASEGT. The CDR3 runs to 17 residues. The CDR3 protein is CASSENLGGRPSYEQYF. In nucleotides, the CDR3 is TGTGCCAGCAGTGAAAACCTGGGCGGGAGGCCCTCCTACGAGCAGTACTTC.

This clonotype was observed at least ten times. This chain joins TRBV6-1 and TRBJ2-1, with 8 bases that match TRBD2. CDR3 length equals 15 residues. J gave up 1 base and V 3 bases, and 2 bases lay outside the gene matches. Germline-derived CDR1 and CDR2 are MNHNS and SASEGT. CDR3 nucleotides: TGTGCCAGCAGTGACACTAGCGGATCCTACAATGAGCAGTTCTTC. It is translated as CASSDTSGSYNEQFF.

This clonotype was observed a handful of times. The chain couples TRBV4-1 to TRBJ2-1; 8 positions match TRBD2. The germline V gene encodes CDR1 MGHRA and CDR2 YSYEKL. The CDR3 length is 16 residues. V lost 8 bases to trimming and J lost 2 bases; unmatched junction nucleotides: 11. The CDR3: CASAGGREGPYNEQFF. The CDR3 bases are TGCGCCAGCGCTGGAGGCCGGGAGGGCCCCTACAATGAGCAGTTCTTC.

This clonotype was observed at least ten times. The J gene is TRBJ2-7, the V gene TRBV20-1; D is unclear. The CDR3 has 11 residues. The V end lost 5 bases, the J end lost 4 bases, and 9 bases lay between the germline ends. CDR1 DFQATT and CDR2 SNEGSKA come from the germline V gene (reference sequence). CDR3 sequence (DNA): TGCAGTGCTGGGCCGCCGTACGAGCAGTACTTC. This codes for CSAGPPYEQYF.

This clonotype showed up just a few times. One end of the junction varies from germline; a read error may be responsible. V and J are TRBV7-9 and TRBJ2-1, with D possibly called TRBD1 or TRBD2 (5 bases each). Germline V gene lookup returns CDR1 SEHNR and CDR2 FQNEAQ (reference sequence). The CDR3 has 15 amino acids. Written as DNA, the CDR3 is TGTGCCGGCAGCTTAGGGGAGTCCTCCTACAATGAGCAGTTCTTC. Residues: CAGSLGESSYNEQFF.

The gene calls are TRBV24-1 and TRBJ2-1, with 8 bases fitting TRBD2. V dropped 4 bases and J dropped 9; count of bases not matched to a gene: 10. CDR3 length: 15 residues. The germline CDR1 and CDR2 sequences are KGHDR and SFDVKD. CDR3 nucleotides: TGTGCCACCAGTGACACGGGACTAGGCATTATTGAGCAGTTCTTC. Its protein is CATSDTGLGIIEQFF.

The chain has TRBV7-9 and TRBJ2-3; D not certain. Germline CDR1 is SEHNR and CDR2 is FQNEAQ (reference sequence). The CDR3 has 15 amino acids. V gave up 5 bases and J gave up 0 bases, with 12 bases separating them. This CDR3 is CASSPMDGSTDTQYF. Here the CDR3 DNA reads TGTGCCAGCAGCCCGATGGACGGCAGCACAGATACGCAGTATTTT.

This clonotype was seen at least ten times. V and J are TRBV3-1 and TRBJ1-1; D is uncertain. From germline, CDR1 is LGHDT and CDR2 YNNKEL (reference sequence). The CDR3 is made up of 14 amino acids. V gave up 3 bases and J gave up 3 bases, with 11 bases separating them. CDR3 DNA: TGTGCCAGCAGCCAGGCTCCTTGGGACACTGAAGCTTTCTTT. Translation gives CASSQAPWDTEAFF.

This clonotype has more than one count but fewer than ten. V gene TRBV19 combines with J gene TRBJ1-1; D is ambiguous. From germline, CDR1 is LNHDA and CDR2 SQIVND (reference sequence). V was trimmed by 5 bases and J by 4 bases, leaving 17 bases between them. The CDR3 runs to 15 residues. The CDR3 loop is CASSVSWTLFTEAFF. In DNA form, the CDR3 reads TGTGCCAGTAGTGTTTCCTGGACTCTGTTCACTGAAGCTTTCTTT.

This clonotype was detected only a few times. The genes are TRBV5-1 and TRBJ2-7; 10 bases are shared with TRBD1. Germline-derived CDR1 and CDR2 are SGHRS and YFSETQ. CDR3 length: 15 amino acids. The J segment lost 0 bases and the V segment lost 7 bases, leaving 7 bases of the junction unmatched. In nucleotides, the CDR3 is TGCGCCAGCCACTCCGGGACAGGGGTCTCCTACGAGCAGTACTTC. Translated: CASHSGTGVSYEQYF.

This clonotype was seen a handful of times. The V call is TRBV2, the J call TRBJ1-1, with D uncertain. The CDR3 extends over 14 amino acids. Germline V gene sequence: CDR1 SNHLY, CDR2 FYNNEI. V was clipped by 8 bases and J by 0 bases, with 13 bases between them. DNA for the CDR3: TGTGCCAGCCTAAGGGAAGGGATGAACACTGAAGCTTTCTTT. Its protein is CASLREGMNTEAFF.

The chain links TRBV5-5 to TRBJ2-2, with TRBD2 matching over 10 bases. Germline CDR1 reads SGHKS; CDR2 reads YYEKEE (reference sequence). Trimming cost V 2 bases and J 5 bases; bases outside gene matches: 3. The CDR3 spans 15 residues. The CDR3 sequence: CASSLAGGETGELFF. CDR3 nucleotide sequence: TGTGCCAGCAGCTTAGCGGGAGGGGAGACCGGGGAGCTGTTTTTT.

This clonotype has a handful of counts. V is TRBV18 and J is TRBJ1-1; D unresolved. The CDR3 has 15 residues. Germline-derived CDR1 and CDR2 are KGHSH and LQKENI. V lost 6 bases and J 0 bases, leaving 14 bases between the germline ends. This CDR3 is CASSPFRGMNTEAFF. The CDR3 DNA sequence: TGTGCCAGCTCCCCCTTCCGGGGTATGAACACTGAAGCTTTCTTT.

The chain has TRBV3-1 and TRBJ2-5, with a tentative D call TRBD1 (5 bases). The CDR3 loop spans 14 amino acids. Trimming stripped 6 bases from V and 1 base from J, with 12 bases between. Germline V gene lookup returns CDR1 LGHDT and CDR2 YNNKEL (reference sequence). Here the CDR3 reads CASSLNQGQETQYF. CDR3 DNA sequence: TGTGCCAGCAGTCTTAACCAGGGCCAAGAGACCCAGTACTTC.

Ten or more counts support this clonotype. V usage is TRBV6-2 or TRBV6-3 and J usage is TRBJ1-5, with 9 bases identical to TRBD1. This CDR3 region has 17 residues. CDR1 and CDR2 (germline): MNHEY, SVGEGT. V lost 7 bases to trimming and J lost 0 bases; unmatched junction nucleotides: 10. The CDR3 loop reads CASKRTGTGLSNQPQHF. The CDR3 nucleotides are TGTGCCAGCAAACGTACCGGGACAGGGCTTAGCAATCAGCCCCAGCATTTT.